Below are 20 T cell receptor beta chains sequenced from a single sample in a study of OX40 agonist ivuxolimab in advanced cancers. Profiling relied on immunoSEQ multiplex PCR, and the TCRdb table lists in-frame clones only, not all of them. The repertoire includes about 79,000 clones, around 82% of them detected once, and 3% to 4.5% sits in the top ten. Source: CD4+ or CD8+ T cells sorted from blood, taken in a trial of the OX40 agonist ivuxolimab. These receptors originate from an adult with an advanced solid tumor such as melanoma, head and neck, liver or kidney cancer.

The V and J genes are TRBV4-1 and TRBJ2-3, with 15 bases lining up with TRBD2. V shed 4 bases and J 2 bases; nucleotides not matched to a gene: 4. Germline loops: CDR1 MGHRA, CDR2 YSYEKL. There are 17 residues in the CDR3. The CDR3 protein is CASSRRTSGRATDTQYF. The CDR3 nucleotides read TGCGCCAGCAGCCGCCGGACTAGCGGGAGGGCCACAGATACGCAGTATTTT.

V and J are TRBV11-3 and TRBJ2-2, with 10 bases identical to TRBD1. The CDR3 totals 17 residues. The V gene's germline CDR1 is SGHNT and CDR2 YENEEA. With V trimmed by 6 bases and J by 3 bases, 10 bases remained unmatched. CDR3 protein: CASSPTGTGADTGELFF. Here the CDR3 DNA reads TGTGCCAGCAGTCCTACCGGGACAGGGGCTGACACCGGGGAGCTGTTTTTT.

The chain combines TRBV5-1 with TRBJ2-7, with D perhaps TRBD1 or TRBD2 (6 bases each). With 0 bases removed from V and 1 base from J, the gap between germline ends came to 11 bases. This CDR3 has 15 amino acids. Per germline, CDR1 SGHRS and CDR2 YFSETQ. The CDR3 DNA follows: TGCGCCAGCAGCTTGGTATCGGGGGCTTCCTACGAGCAGTACTTC. Amino acids: CASSLVSGASYEQYF.

The chain has TRBV21-1 and TRBJ2-3. TRBV21-1 is termed a pseudogene. This CDR3 region has 15 residues. CDR3 DNA sequence: TGTGCCAGCAGCAAAGCATTCGGGGGACAAGATACGCAGTATTTT. Encoded protein: CASSKAFGGQDTQYF.

In DNA, the CDR3 is TGCGCCAGCAGCGCCAGGGGAGAGCGGGAGGGCCCTCTCTACGAGCAGTACTTC. Amino acid sequence: CASSARGEREGPLYEQYF. The chain recombines TRBV5-1 with TRBJ2-7; 10 nucleotides line up with TRBD2. The germline V gene encodes CDR1 SGHRS and CDR2 YFSETQ. The V segment lost 4 bases and the J segment 3 bases; nucleotides outside the gene matches: 16. This CDR3 is 18 amino acids long.

The genes are TRBV19 and TRBJ2-1, with 11 bases that match TRBD2. V gave up 5 bases and J gave up 10 bases; unmatched junction bases: 7. Looked up from germline, CDR1 is LNHDA and CDR2 is SQIVND (reference sequence). The CDR3 is 14 amino acids. This chain's CDR3 is CASSVGLAATEQFF. DNA for the CDR3: TGTGCCAGTAGTGTGGGACTAGCGGCCACAGAGCAGTTCTTC.

The chain uses TRBV28 and TRBJ1-1; D not certain. The CDR3 covers 12 residues. Trimming took 3 bases from V and 10 from J, leaving 12 bases between them. The V gene's germline CDR1 is MDHEN and CDR2 SYDVKM. The CDR3 reads CASSFWESVAFF. CDR3 DNA: TGTGCCAGCAGTTTCTGGGAGTCGGTAGCTTTCTTT.

This clone was observed a handful of times. The CDR3 sequence is CASSLDRSNQPQHF. CDR3 nucleotide sequence: TGCGCCAGCAGCCTTGACAGGTCCAATCAGCCCCAGCATTTT. The chain has TRBV4-1 and TRBJ1-5; a weak D match, TRBD1 (6 bases). The CDR3 runs 14 residues. CDR1 MGHRA and CDR2 YSYEKL come from the germline V gene. V gave up 4 bases and J gave up 3 bases, with 10 bases separating them.

The genes are TRBV27 and TRBJ2-3; 8 nucleotides align to TRBD1. Trimming cost V 10 bases and J 0 bases; bases outside gene matches: 3. In germline, CDR1 is MNHEY, CDR2 SMNVEV (reference sequence). CDR3 length equals 13 residues. CDR3 sequence (DNA): TGTGCCATTCGACAGGGGAGCACAGATACGCAGTATTTT. It is translated as CAIRQGSTDTQYF.

The chain combines TRBV5-1 with TRBJ2-3; 11 bases are a match to TRBD2. The CDR3 has 16 amino acids. Germline CDR1 reads SGHRS; CDR2 reads YFSETQ. The V and J ends lost 0 bases and 3 bases, in that order; junction bases with no gene match: 3. The CDR3 sequence is CASSLEASGRTDTQYF. DNA for the CDR3: TGCGCCAGCAGCTTGGAGGCTAGCGGGAGGACAGATACGCAGTATTTT.

About this clone itself: A read error may account for a junction end that differs from germline. This sequence joins TRBV5-1 and TRBJ1-2, with D perhaps matching TRBD1 (5 bases). The CDR3 sequence is 15 residues long. The germline CDR1 and CDR2 sequences are SGHRS and YFSETQ. CDR3 sequence (DNA): TGTGCCAGCAGCCTTAGAGACGACAGAAAAAATGGCTACACCTTC. Residues: CASSLRDDRKNGYTF.

CDR3: CASSGLKGRYTQYF. The CDR3 nucleotides read TGTGCCAGCAGTGGGTTGAAGGGCCGGTATACGCAGTATTTT. This rearrangement joins TRBV2 to TRBJ2-3; D call uncertain. This CDR3 contains 14 residues. Deletions cut 4 bases from V and 7 bases from J, with 15 bases between. The germline gives CDR1 SNHLY, CDR2 FYNNEI.

Concerning this clone: This sample includes further DNA sequences coding for the same CDR3. DNA of the CDR3: TGTGCCAGTAGTATTTCAGGGCCCTCCTACGAGCAGTACTTC. The encoded protein is CASSISGPSYEQYF. This rearrangement joins TRBV19 to TRBJ2-7; a weak D match, TRBD1 (5 bases). Trimming stripped 3 bases from V and 0 bases from J, with 9 bases between. This CDR3 is 14 amino acids long. Germline V CDR1 and CDR2: LNHDA, SQIVND (reference sequence).

The rearrangement links TRBV10-2 to TRBJ1-3; D gene ambiguous. CDR3 length: 14 residues. Trimming left V 5 bases short and J 0 bases short, with 8 bases between. CDR1 and CDR2 (germline): WSHSY, SAAADI. The CDR3 coding sequence is TGCGCCAGCAGTCACCTAGACTCTGGAAACACCATATATTTT. It translates to CASSHLDSGNTIYF.

The gene calls are TRBV7-2 and TRBJ1-3; D might be TRBD1 (6 bases). The CDR3 sequence is 14 residues long. Between the trimmed V and J ends, which lost 5 bases and 3 bases, there was a span of 11 bases. Germline CDR1 is SGHTA and CDR2 is FQGNSA. In DNA, the CDR3 is TGTGCCAGCAGCAAAGAGGGGGGTGGAAACACCATATATTTT. It specifies CASSKEGGGNTIYF.

The chain links TRBV18 to TRBJ1-1, with D perhaps TRBD1 (6 bases). CDR3 size: 15 residues. CDR1 and CDR2 from the germline V gene are KGHSH and LQKENI. The germline V and J ends were trimmed by 3 bases and 1 base, with 12 bases remaining between them. The DNA of the CDR3 is TGTGCCAGCTCACCTTCGCCAGGGGAGAACACTGAAGCTTTCTTT. Translated: CASSPSPGENTEAFF. Full variable domain (remainder filled in from reference TRBV18 and TRBJ1-1): NAGVMQNPRHLVRRRGQEARLRCSPMKGHSHVYWYRQLPEEGLKFMVYLQKENIIDESGMPKERFSAEFPKEGPSILRIQQVVRGDSAAYFCASSPSPGENTEAFFGQGTRLTVV.

The chain is built from TRBV28 and TRBJ1-5; maybe TRBD1 (5 bases). Germline V lookup: CDR1 MDHEN, CDR2 SYDVKM. This CDR3 has 17 amino acids. V gave up 5 bases and J gave up 5 bases, with 22 bases separating them. The CDR3 sequence: CASSLFRVPRRDQPQHF. The DNA of the CDR3 is TGTGCCAGCAGTCTTTTCAGGGTCCCCCGGAGGGATCAGCCCCAGCATTTT.

This clone was detected only a few times. The rearrangement uses TRBV28 and TRBJ2-2; D perhaps matches TRBD2 (6 bases). The CDR3 is 14 amino acids. The germline gives CDR1 MDHEN, CDR2 SYDVKM. Trimming pared 4 bases from V and 6 bases from J, leaving 12 bases between. The CDR3 sequence: CASSSYGGAGELFF. For the CDR3, the DNA is TGTGCCAGCAGTTCCTATGGAGGGGCCGGGGAGCTGTTTTTT. Supplemented by reference TRBV28 and TRBJ2-2, the full variable domain reads DVKVTQSSRYLVKRTGEKVFLECVQDMDHENMFWYRQDPGLGLRLIYFSYDVKMKEKGDIPEGYSVSREKKERFSLILESASTNQTSMYLCASSSYGGAGELFFGEGSRLTVL.

The rearrangement links TRBV5-1 to TRBJ2-7; D tentatively reads TRBD1 or TRBD2 (6 bases each). CDR3 size: 16 residues. V was clipped by 0 bases and J by 5 bases, with 18 bases between them. Germline lookup yields CDR1 SGHRS and CDR2 YFSETQ. The CDR3 is CASSLDSGGLLDEQYF. The CDR3 coding sequence is TGCGCCAGCAGCTTGGACTCCGGGGGCCTCTTAGACGAGCAGTACTTC. The full variable domain, rest sourced from reference TRBV5-1 and TRBJ2-7, is KAGVTQTPRYLIKTRGQQVTLSCSPISGHRSVSWYQQTPGQGLQFLFEYFSETQRNKGNFPGRFSGRQFSNSRSEMNVSTLELGDSALYLCASSLDSGGLLDEQYFGPGTRLTVT.

This sequence joins TRBV4-3 and TRBJ2-1; 11 nucleotides match TRBD2. CDR3 length equals 14 residues. Germline CDR1 LGHNA, CDR2 YSLEER. V was pared by 4 bases and J by 6 bases, with 2 bases of the junction left unmatched. The CDR3 DNA reads as TGCGCCAGCAGCCCCGGGACTAGCGGCAATGAGCAGTTCTTC. Protein sequence: CASSPGTSGNEQFF.